This record concerns one T cell receptor beta chain sequence. This sample was included in a study of blood T cell repertoires in COVID-19. Some clones are missing from TCRdb's copy, which holds only in-frame ones; the method was immunoSEQ multiplex PCR. The repertoire holds 69,000 or so clones, roughly 80% seen once, with 8.5% to 10% in the top ten. The germline gives CDR1 SGHTA, CDR2 FQGNSA. This CDR3 region has 15 residues. V lost 0 bases, J lost 6 bases, and 3 bases stayed unmatched. The sequenced material came from peripheral blood. This chain links TRBV7-2 with TRBJ2-5; 11 nucleotides align to TRBD2. This receptor was taken from an elderly woman with acute or convalescent COVID-19. CDR3 in amino acids: CASSLASGGVKTQYF. The DNA for the CDR3 is TGTGCCAGCAGCTTAGCTAGCGGGGGGGTGAAGACCCAGTACTTC.